A single sample is the source of the 24 T cell receptor beta chains below, sequenced in a study of blood T cell repertoires in COVID-19. Profiled with immunoSEQ multiplex PCR; TCRdb holds only in-frame clones, not every one. The sample has about 50,000 clones, roughly 84% seen once. The sequencing input was peripheral blood. These receptors originate from an older man with active COVID-19.

This sequence joins TRBV7-9 and TRBJ1-6, with TRBD1 matching 9 bases. The CDR3 spans 14 residues. V lost 4 bases to trimming and J lost 9 bases; unmatched junction nucleotides: 4. Germline V lookup: CDR1 SEHNR, CDR2 FQNEAQ (reference sequence). The CDR3 region is CASSSGQGVSPLHF. The CDR3 coding sequence is TGTGCCAGCAGCTCGGGACAGGGTGTTTCACCCCTCCACTTT.

V gene TRBV6-2 or TRBV6-3 combines with J gene TRBJ2-6; 7 bases map to TRBD1. With V trimmed by 4 bases and J by 1 base, 7 bases remained unmatched. The CDR3 sequence is 17 residues long. In germline, CDR1 is MNHEY, CDR2 SVGEGT. The CDR3 protein is CASSSARTGSGANVLTF. The CDR3 DNA reads as TGTGCCAGCAGTTCCGCCCGGACAGGATCTGGGGCCAACGTCCTGACTTTC.

This clone has a single count. The J gene is TRBJ1-5, the V gene TRBV2, with 7 bases aligning to TRBD1. J gave up 2 bases and V 7 bases, and 11 bases lay outside the gene matches. CDR3 length: 16 residues. Germline-derived CDR1 and CDR2 are SNHLY and FYNNEI. For the CDR3, the DNA is TGTGCCAGCACGATCGGGCAGGGGGAAGGCAATCAGCCCCAGCATTTT. Its protein is CASTIGQGEGNQPQHF.

V usage is TRBV11-2 and J usage is TRBJ2-3; TRBD2 might be the D (5 bases). V was trimmed by 1 base and J by 9 bases, leaving 17 bases between them. The CDR3 is 15 amino acids. Germline-derived CDR1 and CDR2 are SGHAT and FQNNGV. Written as DNA, the CDR3 is TGTGCCAGCAGCTTAGGGTCGGCGGGTTCAGGCACGCAGTATTTT. Residues: CASSLGSAGSGTQYF.

In its sample, this clone was seen a few times. The chain uses TRBV11-2 and TRBJ2-2; D not resolved. CDR3 size: 16 residues. Trimming stripped 4 bases from V and 5 bases from J, with 17 bases between. Looked up from germline, CDR1 is SGHAT and CDR2 is FQNNGV. CDR3: CASSSISESRTGELFF. CDR3 sequence (DNA): TGTGCCAGCAGCTCAATTTCGGAGTCTCGTACCGGGGAGCTGTTTTTT.

The chain carries TRBV6-5 and TRBJ1-1; 8 bases line up with TRBD1. The V segment lost 5 bases and the J segment 6 bases; nucleotides outside the gene matches: 8. The CDR3 has 14 residues. Germline values: CDR1 MNHEY, CDR2 SVGAGI. CDR3 protein: CASSLGQGESEAFF. The CDR3 region has the DNA TGTGCCAGCAGTCTCGGACAGGGAGAGTCTGAAGCTTTCTTT.

This rearrangement joins TRBV7-2 to TRBJ1-5; D gene unclear. The ends were cut back, 3 bases at V and 6 bases at J, with 6 bases in the middle. This CDR3 has 12 residues. The germline gives CDR1 SGHTA, CDR2 FQGNSA. The CDR3 here is CASSLPGQPQHF. CDR3 nucleotides: TGTGCCAGCAGCTTGCCAGGTCAGCCCCAGCATTTT.

The chain carries TRBV10-3 and TRBJ2-7; TRBD1 might be the D (6 bases). V was shortened by 8 bases and J by 0 bases, with 8 bases between the two germline ends. This CDR3 has 12 amino acids. Germline V CDR1 and CDR2: ENHRY, SYGVKD. For the CDR3, the DNA is TGTGCCATCCGGGACACCTCCTACGAGCAGTACTTC. Its translation: CAIRDTSYEQYF.

For the CDR3, the DNA is TGTGCCAGCAGCTTAGAAGGGGTAAATCAAGAGACCCAGTACTTC. Residues: CASSLEGVNQETQYF. The chain is built from TRBV11-2 and TRBJ2-5, with D maybe TRBD1 (5 bases). The V and J ends lost 0 bases and 2 bases respectively, with 10 bases between them. Germline CDR1 and CDR2: SGHAT and FQNNGV. The CDR3 consists of 15 residues.

This sequence joins TRBV19 and TRBJ2-2; the match to TRBD2 covers 7 bases. Germline V gene lookup returns CDR1 LNHDA and CDR2 SQIVND (reference sequence). After removal of 2 bases from V and 10 bases from J, the junction contained 13 bases not matched to a gene. The CDR3 sequence is 16 residues long. This chain's CDR3 is CASSIFSVAGAEELFF. DNA for the CDR3: TGTGCCAGTAGTATATTCTCGGTGGCGGGAGCGGAGGAGCTGTTTTTT.

The rearrangement uses TRBV5-5 and TRBJ2-1; D possibly corresponds to TRBD1 (6 bases). CDR3 size: 12 residues. CDR1 is SGHKS and CDR2 is YYEKEE in the germline V gene (reference sequence). The V and J ends lost 0 bases and 10 bases respectively, with 8 bases between them. CDR3: CASSLGTAEQFF. CDR3 DNA: TGTGCCAGCAGCTTGGGGACAGCCGAGCAGTTCTTC. The whole variable domain, filled in from reference TRBV5-5 and TRBJ2-1, reads DAGVTQSPTHLIKTRGQQVTLRCSPISGHKSVSWYQQVLGQGPQFIFQYYEKEERGRGNFPDRFSARQFPNYSSELNVNALLLGDSALYLCASSLGTAEQFFGPGTRLTVL.

This chain uses TRBV2 with TRBJ2-7; a possible D gene is TRBD1 (6 bases). Looked up from germline, CDR1 is SNHLY and CDR2 is FYNNEI. The CDR3 is 12 residues long. The V gene lost 8 bases and the J gene lost 2 bases, with 10 bases spanning the gap. The CDR3 here is CASRDTAYEQYF. CDR3 nucleotides: TGTGCCAGCCGGGACACAGCCTACGAGCAGTACTTC.

In its sample, this clone was seen a few times. V and J are TRBV5-1 and TRBJ1-6; D remains ambiguous. The V gene lost 5 bases and the J gene lost 10 bases, with 13 bases spanning the gap. This CDR3 has 13 residues. Germline values: CDR1 SGHRS, CDR2 YFSETQ. The CDR3: CASSLDMNSPLHF. The CDR3 DNA follows: TGCGCCAGCAGTTTAGATATGAACTCACCCCTCCACTTT. The complete variable domain, with remaining parts taken from reference TRBV5-1 and TRBJ1-6, reads KAGVTQTPRYLIKTRGQQVTLSCSPISGHRSVSWYQQTPGQGLQFLFEYFSETQRNKGNFPGRFSGRQFSNSRSEMNVSTLELGDSALYLCASSLDMNSPLHFGNGTRLTVT.

The V call is TRBV6-5, the J call TRBJ2-2, with a weak D call TRBD2 (6 bases). V lost 6 bases and J lost 6, with 14 bases in between. Germline V gene sequence: CDR1 MNHEY, CDR2 SVGAGI. The CDR3 has 14 residues. In nucleotides, the CDR3 is TGTGCCAGCAGAAGGGACCCGGGGGCCGGGGAGCTGTTTTTT. It specifies CASRRDPGAGELFF.

The CDR3 region is CASDPGQWGSGANVLTF. As DNA, the CDR3 is TGCGCCAGCGACCCGGGACAGTGGGGCTCTGGGGCCAACGTCCTGACTTTC. The chain combines TRBV5-1 with TRBJ2-6; 7 bases fit TRBD1. Unmatched junction bases numbered 10, after V lost 7 bases and J lost 0 bases. The CDR3 contains 17 residues. Germline loops: CDR1 SGHRS, CDR2 YFSETQ.

The chain uses TRBV9 and TRBJ2-2; a weak D match, TRBD2 (5 bases). The V end lost 4 bases, the J end lost 7 bases, and 11 bases lay between the germline ends. The CDR3 consists of 13 residues. Germline-derived CDR1 and CDR2 are SGDLS and YYNGEE. The CDR3 coding sequence is TGTGCCAGCAGCTCCCGGGATATCGGGGAGCTGTTTTTT. Protein product: CASSSRDIGELFF.

The chain joins TRBV28 to TRBJ2-7; tentative D call: TRBD1 (6 bases). The V gene lost 4 bases and the J gene lost 1 base, with 11 bases spanning the gap. This CDR3 comprises 14 residues. The germline gives CDR1 MDHEN, CDR2 SYDVKM. The CDR3 is CASSSRTVSYEQYF. The CDR3 DNA follows: TGTGCCAGCAGTTCAAGGACAGTTTCCTACGAGCAGTACTTC.

This chain links TRBV18 with TRBJ2-1; D perhaps matches TRBD2 (5 bases). Germline CDR1 reads KGHSH; CDR2 reads LQKENI. The CDR3 consists of 13 residues. The germline V and J ends were trimmed by 3 bases and 13 bases, with 16 bases remaining between them. The CDR3, as DNA: TGTGCCAGCTCACCTTCAGTTCCGGGAAGTCAGTTCTTC. This encodes CASSPSVPGSQFF. The complete variable domain, with remaining parts taken from reference TRBV18 and TRBJ2-1, reads NAGVMQNPRHLVRRRGQEARLRCSPMKGHSHVYWYRQLPEEGLKFMVYLQKENIIDESGMPKERFSAEFPKEGPSILRIQQVVRGDSAAYFCASSPSVPGSQFFGPGTRLTVL.

The chain employs TRBV2 and TRBJ1-2, with 8 bases matching TRBD1. Per the germline V gene, CDR1 is SNHLY and CDR2 is FYNNEI. The V gene end was trimmed by 8 bases and the J gene end by 8 bases; junction bases not matched to a gene: 10. There are 13 residues in the CDR3. The CDR3, as DNA: TGTGCCAGCGACCCGGACAGGGATAGAGGCTACACCTTC. Encoded protein: CASDPDRDRGYTF. The whole variable domain, remainder taken from reference TRBV2 and TRBJ1-2, is EPEVTQTPSHQVTQMGQEVILRCVPISNHLYFYWYRQILGQKVEFLVSFYNNEISEKSEIFDDQFSVERPDGSNFTLKIRSTKLEDSAMYFCASDPDRDRGYTFGSGTRLTVV.

This clone appeared a few times. The V call is TRBV5-6, the J call TRBJ2-1; 7 bases fit TRBD1. Germline CDR1 SGHDT, CDR2 YYEEEE. The CDR3 consists of 15 residues. V lost 3 bases to trimming and J lost 5 bases; unmatched junction nucleotides: 8. The CDR3 loop is CASSWGRGINNEQFF. Here the CDR3 DNA reads TGTGCCAGCAGCTGGGGCAGGGGGATCAACAATGAGCAGTTCTTC. Using reference TRBV5-6 and TRBJ2-1 for the parts outside the CDR3, the full variable domain is DAGVTQSPTHLIKTRGQQVTLRCSPKSGHDTVSWYQQALGQGPQFIFQYYEEEERQRGNFPDRFSGHQFPNYSSELNVNALLLGDSALYLCASSWGRGINNEQFFGPGTRLTVL.

V is TRBV28 and J is TRBJ1-2, with D unresolved. From germline, CDR1 is MDHEN and CDR2 SYDVKM. The ends were cut back, 10 bases at V and 5 bases at J, with 14 bases in the middle. CDR3 length equals 12 residues. DNA of the CDR3: TGTGCCACCGGCCGGGTACGGTATGGCTACACCTTC. Its protein is CATGRVRYGYTF.

The chain uses TRBV9 and TRBJ2-5; 13 nucleotides match TRBD2. Trimming cost V 0 bases and J 7 bases; bases outside gene matches: 9. This CDR3 contains 17 residues. Germline V gives CDR1 SGDLS, CDR2 YYNGEE. For the CDR3, the DNA is TGTGCCAGCAGCGTAGGAGGGACTAGCGGGATCTCGTTGACCCAGTACTTC. The encoded protein is CASSVGGTSGISLTQYF.

The chain joins TRBV2 to TRBJ2-7; 7 bases are a match to TRBD2. The germline V gene encodes CDR1 SNHLY and CDR2 FYNNEI. J lost 3 bases, V lost 4 bases, and 9 bases had no gene match. There are 15 residues in the CDR3. The chain's CDR3 is CASSVEAGENYEQYF. CDR3 nucleotides: TGTGCCAGCAGTGTAGAGGCGGGAGAAAACTACGAGCAGTACTTC.

The chain joins TRBV7-2 to TRBJ1-2, with D possibly TRBD1 on 6 matching bases. The germline V gene encodes CDR1 SGHTA and CDR2 FQGNSA. Trimming left V 1 base short and J 4 bases short, with 16 bases between. CDR3 length: 16 residues. The CDR3 bases are TGTGCCAGCAGCTTAGGTTTCTCAGGGGTTATCTATGGCTACACCTTC. Translation gives CASSLGFSGVIYGYTF.